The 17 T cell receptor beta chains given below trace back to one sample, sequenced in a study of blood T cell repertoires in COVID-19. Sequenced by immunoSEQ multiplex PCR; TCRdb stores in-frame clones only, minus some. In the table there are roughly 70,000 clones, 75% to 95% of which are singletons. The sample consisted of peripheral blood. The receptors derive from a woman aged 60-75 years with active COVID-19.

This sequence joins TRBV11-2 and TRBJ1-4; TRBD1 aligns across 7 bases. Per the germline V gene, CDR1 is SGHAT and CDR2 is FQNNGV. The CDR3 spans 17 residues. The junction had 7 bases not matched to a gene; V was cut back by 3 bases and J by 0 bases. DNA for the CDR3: TGTGCCAGCAGCTTGCTGGGACAGAAAGCAACTAATGAAAAACTGTTTTTT. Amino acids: CASSLLGQKATNEKLFF.

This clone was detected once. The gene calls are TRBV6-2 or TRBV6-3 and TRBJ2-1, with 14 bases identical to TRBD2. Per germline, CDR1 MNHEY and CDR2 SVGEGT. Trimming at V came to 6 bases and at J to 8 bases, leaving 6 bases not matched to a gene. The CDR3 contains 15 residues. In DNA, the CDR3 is TGTGCCAGCAGCGAAGGGACTAGCGGGAGTTATGAGCAGTTCTTC. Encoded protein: CASSEGTSGSYEQFF.

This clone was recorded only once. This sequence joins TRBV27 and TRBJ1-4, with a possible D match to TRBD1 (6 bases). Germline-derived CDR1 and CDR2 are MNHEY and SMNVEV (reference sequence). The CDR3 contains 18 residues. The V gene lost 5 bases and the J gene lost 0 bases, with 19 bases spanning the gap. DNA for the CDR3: TGTGCCAGCAGTCCTGACATGGACAGAAGAGCAACTAATGAAAAACTGTTTTTT. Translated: CASSPDMDRRATNEKLFF. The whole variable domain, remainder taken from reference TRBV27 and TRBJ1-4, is EAQVTQNPRYLITVTGKKLTVTCSQNMNHEYMSWYRQDPGLGLRQIYYSMNVEVTDKGDVPEGYKVSRKEKRNFPLILESPSPNQTSLYFCASSPDMDRRATNEKLFFGSGTQLSVL.

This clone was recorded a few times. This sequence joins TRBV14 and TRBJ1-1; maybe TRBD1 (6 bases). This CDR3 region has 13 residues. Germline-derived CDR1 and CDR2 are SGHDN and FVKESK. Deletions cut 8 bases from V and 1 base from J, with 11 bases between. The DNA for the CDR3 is TGTGCCAGCGGACAGCCGGAGAACACTGAAGCTTTCTTT. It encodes CASGQPENTEAFF.

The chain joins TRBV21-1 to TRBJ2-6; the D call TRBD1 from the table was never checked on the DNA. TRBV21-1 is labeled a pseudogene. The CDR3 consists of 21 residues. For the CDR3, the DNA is TGTGCCAGCAGCAAAGAGAGGGGACAGGGGGCGTATTGTTCTGGGGCCAACGTCCTGACTTTC. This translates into CASSKERGQGAYCSGANVLTF.

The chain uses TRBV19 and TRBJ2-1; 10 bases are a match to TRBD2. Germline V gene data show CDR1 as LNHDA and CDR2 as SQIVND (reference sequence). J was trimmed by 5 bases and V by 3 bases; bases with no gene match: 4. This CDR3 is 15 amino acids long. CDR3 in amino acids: CASSIRGLADNEQFF. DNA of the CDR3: TGTGCCAGTAGTATTAGAGGACTAGCGGACAATGAGCAGTTCTTC.

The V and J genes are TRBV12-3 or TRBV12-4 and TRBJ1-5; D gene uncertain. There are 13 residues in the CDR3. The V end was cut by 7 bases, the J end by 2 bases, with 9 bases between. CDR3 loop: CASTPRGNQPQHF. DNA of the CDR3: TGTGCCAGCACCCCGAGGGGCAATCAGCCCCAGCATTTT.

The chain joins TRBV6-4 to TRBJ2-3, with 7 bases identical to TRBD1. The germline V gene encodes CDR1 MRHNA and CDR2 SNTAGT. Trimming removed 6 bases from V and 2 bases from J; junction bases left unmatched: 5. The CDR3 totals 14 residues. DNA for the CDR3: TGTGCCAGCAGACAGGGGCCCAACACAGATACGCAGTATTTT. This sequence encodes CASRQGPNTDTQYF.

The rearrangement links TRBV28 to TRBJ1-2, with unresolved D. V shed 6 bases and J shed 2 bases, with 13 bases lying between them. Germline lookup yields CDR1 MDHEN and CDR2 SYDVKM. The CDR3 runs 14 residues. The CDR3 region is CASSLTDSNYGYTF. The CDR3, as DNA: TGTGCCAGCAGCCTGACGGACTCGAACTATGGCTACACCTTC.

CDR3 in amino acids: CASSSYRGYGYTF. The CDR3 coding sequence is TGTGCCAGCAGCTCATACAGGGGTTATGGCTACACCTTC. The rearrangement uses TRBV7-2 and TRBJ1-2, with TRBD1 matching over 7 bases. J lost 5 bases, V lost 4 bases, and 4 bases had no gene match. The CDR3 is 13 amino acids. Germline assignment: CDR1 SGHTA and CDR2 FQGNSA.

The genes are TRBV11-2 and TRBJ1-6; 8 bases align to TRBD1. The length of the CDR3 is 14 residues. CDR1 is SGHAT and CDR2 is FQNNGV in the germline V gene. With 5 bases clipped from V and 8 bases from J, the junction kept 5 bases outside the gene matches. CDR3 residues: CASSPGGWDSPLHF. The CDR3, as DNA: TGTGCCAGCAGCCCAGGGGGCTGGGATTCACCCCTCCACTTT.

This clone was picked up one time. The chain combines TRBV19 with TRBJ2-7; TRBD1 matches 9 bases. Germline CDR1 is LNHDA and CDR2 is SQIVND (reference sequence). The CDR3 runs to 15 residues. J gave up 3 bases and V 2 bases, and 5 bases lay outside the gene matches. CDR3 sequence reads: CASSIMTGGNYEQYF. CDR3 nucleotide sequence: TGTGCCAGTAGTATAATGACAGGGGGGAACTACGAGCAGTACTTC.

The CDR3 here is CASSAVGLADYEQYF. CDR3 DNA sequence: TGTGCCAGCAGTGCCGTCGGACTAGCGGACTACGAGCAGTACTTC. This chain joins TRBV28 and TRBJ2-7; 10 nucleotides line up with TRBD2. Germline CDR1 MDHEN, CDR2 SYDVKM. This CDR3 is 15 amino acids long. V dropped 5 bases and J dropped 3; count of bases not matched to a gene: 7.

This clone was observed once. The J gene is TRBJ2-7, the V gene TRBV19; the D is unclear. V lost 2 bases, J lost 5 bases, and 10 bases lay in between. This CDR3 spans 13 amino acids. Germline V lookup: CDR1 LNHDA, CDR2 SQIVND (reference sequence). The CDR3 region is CASSINTANEQYF. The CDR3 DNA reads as TGTGCCAGTAGTATAAACACCGCAAACGAGCAGTACTTC.

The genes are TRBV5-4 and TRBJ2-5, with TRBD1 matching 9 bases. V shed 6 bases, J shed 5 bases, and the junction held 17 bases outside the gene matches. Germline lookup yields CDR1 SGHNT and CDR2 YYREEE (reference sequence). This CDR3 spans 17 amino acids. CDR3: CASTHRPRQGVGETQYF. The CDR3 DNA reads TGTGCCAGCACTCACAGGCCGAGACAGGGGGTAGGGGAGACCCAGTACTTC.

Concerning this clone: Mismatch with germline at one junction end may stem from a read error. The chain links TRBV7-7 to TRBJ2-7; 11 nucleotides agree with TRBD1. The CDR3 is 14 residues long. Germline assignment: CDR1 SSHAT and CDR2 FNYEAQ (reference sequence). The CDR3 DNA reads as TGTGCTAGCAGCTTGGGACAGGGGGGGGACGAGCAGTACTTC. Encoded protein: CASSLGQGGDEQYF. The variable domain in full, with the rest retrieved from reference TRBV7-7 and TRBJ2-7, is GAGVSQSPRYKVTKRGQDVTLRCDPISSHATLYWYQQALGQGPEFLTYFNYEAQPDKSGLPSDRFSAERPEGSISTLTIQRTEQRDSAMYRCASSLGQGGDEQYFGPGTRLTVT.

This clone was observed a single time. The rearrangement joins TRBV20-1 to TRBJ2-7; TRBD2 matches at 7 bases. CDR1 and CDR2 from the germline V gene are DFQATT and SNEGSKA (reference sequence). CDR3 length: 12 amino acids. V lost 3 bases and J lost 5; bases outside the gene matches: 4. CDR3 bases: TGCAGTGCTAGTATCGGGAGGAACGAGCAGTACTTC. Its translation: CSASIGRNEQYF.